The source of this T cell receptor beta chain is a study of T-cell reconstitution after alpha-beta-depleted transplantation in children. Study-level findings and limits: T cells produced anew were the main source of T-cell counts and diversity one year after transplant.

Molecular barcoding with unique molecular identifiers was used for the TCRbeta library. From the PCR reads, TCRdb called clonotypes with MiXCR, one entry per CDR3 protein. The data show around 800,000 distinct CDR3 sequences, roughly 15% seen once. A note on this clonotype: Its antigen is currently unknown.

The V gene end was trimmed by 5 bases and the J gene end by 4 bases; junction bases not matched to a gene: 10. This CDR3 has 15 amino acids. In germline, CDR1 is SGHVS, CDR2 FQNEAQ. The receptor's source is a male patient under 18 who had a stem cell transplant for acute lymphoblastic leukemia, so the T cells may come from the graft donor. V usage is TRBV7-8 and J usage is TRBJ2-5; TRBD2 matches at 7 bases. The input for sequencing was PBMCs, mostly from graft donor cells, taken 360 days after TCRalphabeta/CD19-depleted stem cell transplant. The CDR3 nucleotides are TGTGCCAGCAGCCGACCCAGGACTAGAGGAGAGACCCAGTACTTC. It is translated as CASSRPRTRGETQYF.